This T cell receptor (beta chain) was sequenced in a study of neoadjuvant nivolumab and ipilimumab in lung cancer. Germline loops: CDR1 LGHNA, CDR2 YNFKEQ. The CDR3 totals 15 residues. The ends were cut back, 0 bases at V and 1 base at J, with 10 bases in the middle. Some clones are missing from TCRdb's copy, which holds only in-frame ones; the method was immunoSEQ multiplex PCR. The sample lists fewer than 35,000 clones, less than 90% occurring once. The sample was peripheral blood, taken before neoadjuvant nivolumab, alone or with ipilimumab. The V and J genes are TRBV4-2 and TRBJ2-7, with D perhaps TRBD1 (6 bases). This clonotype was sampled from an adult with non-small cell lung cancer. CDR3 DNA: TGTGCCAGCAGCCAAGAGGGCAGGGGTTCCTACGAGCAGTACTTC. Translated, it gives CASSQEGRGSYEQYF.